The present entry profiles one T cell receptor beta chain with its context. Germline CDR1 reads SNHLY; CDR2 reads FYNNEI. The CDR3 spans 15 residues. From its re-call of the 5' RACE reads, TCRdb lists each CDR3 protein once, without DNA. The repertoire table contains 500,000 or so distinct CDR3 sequences. The data derive from a study of T cells expressing NK-cell markers. Source material: blood T cells: a sorted CD56 or NKG2C T cell subset, CD4+ or CD8+ T cells, or bulk PBMC T cells (not recorded which). The TCR sequence derives from a young man in good health. The rearrangement links TRBV2 to TRBJ2-3; absent DNA, TCRdb's TRBD2 call cannot be checked. CDR3 protein: CASFSGLAVTDTQYF.